The next 16 T cell receptor beta chains were all read from a single sample in a study of identical twins. TCRdb called the 5' RACE reads again in MiXCR, with one record for every CDR3 protein. This sample has about 300,000 distinct CDR3 sequences, with about 12% found just once. This same sample was also taken into another study, of yellow fever vaccine responses in identical twins.

The material sequenced was CD8+ T cells sorted from blood. The receptors derive from a woman aged 18-29 years in good health.

The V gene is TRBV7-8, the J gene TRBJ2-7; no clear D. V was shortened by 1 base and J by 3 bases, with 16 bases between the two germline ends. The CDR3 length is 16 residues. The germline V gene has CDR1 SGHVS and CDR2 FQNEAQ. CDR3 loop: CASSLGVAVGIYEQYF. CDR3 DNA sequence: TGTGCCAGCAGCTTAGGCGTGGCCGTGGGAATCTACGAGCAGTACTTC. Variable domain in full (rest from reference TRBV7-8 and TRBJ2-7): GAGVSQSPRYKVAKRGQDVALRCDPISGHVSLFWYQQALGQGPEFLTYFQNEAQLDKSGLPSDRFFAERPEGSVSTLKIQRTQQEDSAVYLCASSLGVAVGIYEQYFGPGTRLTVT.

This clonotype was observed a few times. V and J are TRBV4-1 and TRBJ2-7; the D gene is possibly TRBD1 (6 bases). CDR1 is MGHRA, CDR2 YSYEKL, per germline. V dropped 3 bases and J dropped 2 bases, with 11 bases sitting between them. The CDR3 is 14 residues long. In DNA form, the CDR3 reads TGCGCCAGCAGCCAGACCCGGACAGCCTACGAGCAGTACTTC. This gives the protein CASSQTRTAYEQYF.

This clonotype was found many times. The V and J genes are TRBV11-2 and TRBJ1-2; D remains ambiguous. The V end was cut by 0 bases, the J end by 0 bases, with 8 bases between. The CDR3 spans 15 residues. Looked up from germline, CDR1 is SGHAT and CDR2 is FQNNGV. The CDR3, as DNA: TGTGCCAGCAGCTTAGAAAACGCAGCTAACTATGGCTACACCTTC. It specifies CASSLENAANYGYTF. Full variable domain (outside the CDR3, taken from reference TRBV11-2 and TRBJ1-2): EAGVAQSPRYKIIEKRQSVAFWCNPISGHATLYWYQQILGQGPKLLIQFQNNGVVDDSQLPKDRFSAERLKGVDSTLKIQPAKLEDSAVYLCASSLENAANYGYTFGSGTRLTVV.

This clonotype came up many times. The rearrangement links TRBV20-1 to TRBJ1-2; no clear D. Trimming shortened V by 8 bases and J by 2 bases, and 18 bases separated the two germline ends. The CDR3 covers 14 residues. The germline V gene encodes CDR1 DFQATT and CDR2 SNEGSKA (reference sequence). CDR3 protein: CSTIGRDSNYGYTF. CDR3 nucleotides: TGCAGTACAATAGGTCGGGATTCCAACTATGGCTACACCTTC.

The chain combines TRBV29-1 with TRBJ1-1; no clear D gene. The length of the CDR3 is 11 residues. The V end lost 4 bases, the J end lost 7 bases, and 10 bases lay between the germline ends. CDR1 and CDR2 (germline): SQVTM, ANQGSEA. The chain's CDR3 is CSVVGSNEAFF. DNA for the CDR3: TGCAGCGTTGTTGGGTCCAATGAAGCTTTCTTT.

The gene calls are TRBV20-1 and TRBJ2-1; weak D call: TRBD2 (5 bases). From germline, CDR1 is DFQATT and CDR2 SNEGSKA (reference sequence). CDR3 length: 19 residues. V lost 6 bases and J 5 bases, leaving 32 bases between the germline ends. CDR3 DNA: TGCAGTGCGACGATGGGGTGGACTGGCAACCCGCTTACTAACAATGAGCAGTTCTTC. This codes for CSATMGWTGNPLTNNEQFF.

As concerns this clonotype: This sequence may be a read error, since a much larger clone differs from it by one base. The chain links TRBV7-9 to TRBJ2-3; 8 bases map to TRBD2. The CDR3 is 15 residues long. Germline V CDR1 and CDR2: SEHNR, FQNEAQ (reference sequence). V was clipped by 6 bases and J by 0 bases; unmatched bases: 5. CDR3 region: CASSTSGASTDTQYF. CDR3 DNA: TGTGCCAGCAGTACTAGCGGAGCTAGCACAGATACGCAGTATTTT.

This clonotype was picked up many times. The rearrangement links TRBV28 to TRBJ2-1; D not resolved. Germline assignment: CDR1 MDHEN and CDR2 SYDVKM. This CDR3 comprises 15 residues. The germline V and J ends were trimmed by 2 bases and 1 base, with 9 bases remaining between them. CDR3 amino acids: CASSLDLVSYNEQFF. Written as DNA, the CDR3 is TGTGCCAGCAGTTTAGATCTCGTATCCTACAATGAGCAGTTCTTC.

Only a few counts were recorded for this clonotype. This chain links TRBV6-5 with TRBJ2-3; D tentatively reads TRBD1 or TRBD2 (5 bases each). Trimming pared 2 bases from V and 4 bases from J, leaving 13 bases between. Germline V gene sequence: CDR1 MNHEY, CDR2 SVGAGI. CDR3 length: 15 amino acids. CDR3 nucleotide sequence: TGTGCCAGCAGTTACCACATGGGGGTACCAGATACGCAGTATTTT. Translation: CASSYHMGVPDTQYF.

This chain links TRBV19 with TRBJ2-1; 7 nucleotides agree with TRBD2. This CDR3 region has 14 residues. Per germline, CDR1 LNHDA and CDR2 SQIVND (reference sequence). V lost 5 bases and J lost 7; bases outside the gene matches: 8. Here the CDR3 DNA reads TGTGCCAGTAGTTACAGCCTGGGGGGGAATGAGCAGTTCTTC. This translates into CASSYSLGGNEQFF.

This rearrangement joins TRBV12-3 or TRBV12-4 to TRBJ1-5; a weak D match, TRBD1 (6 bases). This CDR3 has 13 amino acids. The V end was cut by 6 bases, the J end by 1 base, with 7 bases between. The CDR3 DNA follows: TGTGCCAGCAGAGGACAGAGCAATCAGCCCCAGCATTTT. It encodes CASRGQSNQPQHF.

This clonotype was seen repeatedly, ten times or more. The chain recombines TRBV9 with TRBJ1-1; tentative D call: TRBD1 (6 bases). The V gene's germline CDR1 is SGDLS and CDR2 YYNGEE. V was trimmed by 4 bases and J by 1 base, leaving 20 bases between them. The CDR3 spans 17 residues. CDR3 bases: TGTGCCAGCAGCACCCAACCCGGGGGGCTGACGAACACTGAAGCTTTCTTT. It translates to CASSTQPGGLTNTEAFF.

In its sample, this clonotype was seen a few times. V is TRBV5-1 and J is TRBJ1-1; D unresolved. CDR1 and CDR2 from the germline V gene are SGHRS and YFSETQ. Deletions cut 1 base from V and 0 bases from J, with 10 bases between. The CDR3 has 15 amino acids. The CDR3 region is CASSLTNPMNTEAFF. CDR3 DNA: TGCGCCAGCAGCTTGACGAACCCCATGAACACTGAAGCTTTCTTT.

This clonotype was recorded many times. V gene TRBV15 combines with J gene TRBJ2-3; no clear D. Germline V gene data show CDR1 as LNHNV and CDR2 as YYDKDF (reference sequence). V was shortened by 5 bases and J by 2 bases, with 20 bases between the two germline ends. The CDR3 covers 17 residues. The CDR3 sequence: CATSPTFGPQSTDTQYF. CDR3 DNA sequence: TGTGCCACCAGCCCAACCTTCGGTCCTCAATCCACAGATACGCAGTATTTT.

The genes are TRBV15 and TRBJ2-1, with D perhaps assigned TRBD1 or TRBD2 (6 bases each). This CDR3 has 17 amino acids. CDR1 is LNHNV and CDR2 is YYDKDF in the germline V gene (reference sequence). Trimming removed 5 bases at V and 9 bases at J, with 26 bases between. The CDR3 nucleotides read TGTGCCACCAGCGGAACGGTGGGGGGCCTCCCCTACTCTGAGCAGTTCTTC. It encodes CATSGTVGGLPYSEQFF.

J is TRBJ2-7 and V is TRBV4-1; TRBD1 agrees at 8 bases. V shed 4 bases, J shed 2 bases, and the junction held 4 bases outside the gene matches. Germline V gives CDR1 MGHRA, CDR2 YSYEKL. The CDR3 consists of 14 residues. CDR3 nucleotides: TGCGCCAGCAGCCCTCGGACAGGGACCTACGAGCAGTACTTC. This translates into CASSPRTGTYEQYF.